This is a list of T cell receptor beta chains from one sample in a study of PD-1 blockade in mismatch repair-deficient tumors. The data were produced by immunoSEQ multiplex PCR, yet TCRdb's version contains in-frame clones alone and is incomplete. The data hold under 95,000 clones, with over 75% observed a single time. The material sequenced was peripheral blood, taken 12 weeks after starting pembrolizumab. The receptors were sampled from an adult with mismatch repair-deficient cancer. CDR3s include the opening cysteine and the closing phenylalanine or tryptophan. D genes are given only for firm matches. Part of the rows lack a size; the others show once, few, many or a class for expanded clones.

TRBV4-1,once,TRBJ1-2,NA,TGCGCCAGCAGCCAGGAACCACCGAGAGGGGTGTCGGAGTATGGCTACACCTTC,CASSQEPPRGVSEYGYTF
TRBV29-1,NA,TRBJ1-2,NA,TGCAGCGTTGAGGGGGGGGCCACCTTC,CSVEGGATF
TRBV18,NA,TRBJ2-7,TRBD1,TGTGCCAGCTCACCGAACAATGGACAGGGGGCGAACGAGCAGTACTTC,CASSPNNGQGANEQYF
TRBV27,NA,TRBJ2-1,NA,TGTGCCAGCACTATTAGCGGAGTCAATGAGCAGTTCTTC,CASTISGVNEQFF
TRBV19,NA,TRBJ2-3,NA,TGTGCCACCGAAGGAAACACAGATACGCAGTATTTT,CATEGNTDTQYF
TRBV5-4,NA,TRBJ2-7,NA,TGTGCCAGCAGGCCGGGACTGGCAGCCTACGAGCAGTACTTC,CASRPGLAAYEQYF
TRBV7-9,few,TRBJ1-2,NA,TGTGCCAGCAGCCTCCAACCCCGGACGCCTAACTATGGCTACACCTTC,CASSLQPRTPNYGYTF
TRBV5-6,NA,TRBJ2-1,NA,TGTGCCAGCAGCTTGGGGCAGTACAATGAGCAGTTCTTC,CASSLGQYNEQFF
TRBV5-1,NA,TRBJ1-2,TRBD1,TGCGCCAGCAGCCCGGGACAGGGGTATGGCTACACCTTC,CASSPGQGYGYTF
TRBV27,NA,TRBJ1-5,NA,TGTGCCAGCAGGGTAGGGTCGGTGAGCAATCAGCCCCAGCATTTT,CASRVGSVSNQPQHF
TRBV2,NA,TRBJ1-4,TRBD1,TGTGCCAGCTCAAGGGACAGGGGGTATGAAAAACTGTTTTTT,CASSRDRGYEKLFF
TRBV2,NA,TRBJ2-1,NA,TGTGCCAGCAGTGAAGCAGCCGGGACACTGACAAGCTCCTACAATGAGCAGTTCTTC,CASSEAAGTLTSSYNEQFF
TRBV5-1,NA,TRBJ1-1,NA,TGCGCCAGCAGCCCGGGGACCGTATCTACTGAAGCTTTCTTT,CASSPGTVSTEAFF
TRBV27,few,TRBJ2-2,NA,TGTGCCAGCGCCGGTACAGGGTTAACCGGGGAGCTGTTTTTT,CASAGTGLTGELFF
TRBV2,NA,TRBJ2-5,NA,TGTGCCAGCAGTGAACAGCCGGGACAGGCGGGGGGCGCCAGAGAGACCCAGTACTTC,CASSEQPGQAGGARETQYF
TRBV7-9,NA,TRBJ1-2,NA,TGTGCCAGCAGCCGAGACAAAAATCCCAGCGCGTATGGCTACACCTTC,CASSRDKNPSAYGYTF
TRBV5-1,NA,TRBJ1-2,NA,TGCGCCAGCAGCGGCTCAATTTTGAGTGGCTACACCTTC,CASSGSILSGYTF
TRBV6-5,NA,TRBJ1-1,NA,TGTGCCAGCAGTTACGGCCCGAACACTGAAGCTTTCTTT,CASSYGPNTEAFF
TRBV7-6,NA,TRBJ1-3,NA,TGTGCCAGCAGCTCCCTAGCGGGCAGGGGACGAAACACCATATATTTT,CASSSLAGRGRNTIYF
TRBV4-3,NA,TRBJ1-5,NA,TGCGCCAGCAGCCAAGGACGTGGTAGTCAGCCCCAGCATTTT,CASSQGRGSQPQHF
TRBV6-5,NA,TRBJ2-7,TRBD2,TGTGCCAGCAGTTACCTGGGGGAGGGGTACGAGCAGTACTTC,CASSYLGEGYEQYF
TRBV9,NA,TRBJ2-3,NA,TGTGCCAGCAGCGTAGAAGCGGCTAGCACAGATACGCAGTATTTT,CASSVEAASTDTQYF
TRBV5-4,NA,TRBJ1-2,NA,TGTGCCAGCAGCTTTGGGGGAAATGGCTACACCTTC,CASSFGGNGYTF
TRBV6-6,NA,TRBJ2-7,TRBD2,TGTGCCAGCAGGGGTCTAGCGGGACCCTCCTACGAGCAGTACTTC,CASRGLAGPSYEQYF
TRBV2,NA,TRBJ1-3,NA,TGTGCCAGCACGCAGCCAGGGACCATATATTTT,CASTQPGTIYF
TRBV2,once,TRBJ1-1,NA,TGTGCCAGCAGTCGTACAGGGTACACTGAAGCTTTCTTT,CASSRTGYTEAFF
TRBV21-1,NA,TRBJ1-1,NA,TGTGCCAGCAGCAAAGTAGGGGCCCGCGAAGCTTTCTTT,CASSKVGAREAFF
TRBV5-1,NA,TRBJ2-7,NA,TGCGCCAGCAGCTTGGTATTTAGGGGCGAGCAGTACTTC,CASSLVFRGEQYF
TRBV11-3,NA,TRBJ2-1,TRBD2,TGTGCCAGCAGCCGCGGGAGGTCGGATGAGCAGTTCTTC,CASSRGRSDEQFF
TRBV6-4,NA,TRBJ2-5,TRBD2,TGTGCCAGCAGTGGCCTAGCGGGGGAGACCCAGTACTTC,CASSGLAGETQYF
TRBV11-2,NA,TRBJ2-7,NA,TGTGCCAGCAGCTTAGGGGGGGACTGGTCTAAGCAGTACTTC,CASSLGGDWSKQYF